This note documents a single T cell receptor beta chain sequence. Its antigen is undetermined. The entry originates in a study of vaccination effects on CD4 cells after COVID-19. Findings and caveats of the study: Marked clonal contraction of infection- and vaccine-induced clones was seen late after vaccination. New vaccine-induced clones dominated convalescents' post-vaccine spike-reactive clones.

Isolation of CD4+ T cells took place after less than twelve days of culture. From March to December 2020, the person had a SARS-CoV-2 infection that was confirmed by PCR. IL-2 medium was substituted for half the medium on days 3 and 7. Sequencing used immunoSEQ multiplex PCR; TCRdb keeps in-frame clones, though not all of them. The data hold about 46,000 clones, with roughly 80% observed a single time. Per germline, CDR1 SGHTA and CDR2 FQGTGA. V trimming: 3 bases; J trimming: 8 bases; junction bases outside the gene matches: 7. The CDR3 loop spans 15 amino acids. This rearrangement joins TRBV7-3 to TRBJ1-6; 7 positions match TRBD1. This specimen was CD4+ T cells from PBMCs cultured without peptide, taken before COVID-19 vaccination. The sequence was obtained from a human donor who had a prior SARS-CoV-2 infection. The CDR3 DNA reads TGTGCCAGCAGCTTGACAGGGTTTGAGGATTCACCCCTCCACTTT. Its translation: CASSLTGFEDSPLHF.